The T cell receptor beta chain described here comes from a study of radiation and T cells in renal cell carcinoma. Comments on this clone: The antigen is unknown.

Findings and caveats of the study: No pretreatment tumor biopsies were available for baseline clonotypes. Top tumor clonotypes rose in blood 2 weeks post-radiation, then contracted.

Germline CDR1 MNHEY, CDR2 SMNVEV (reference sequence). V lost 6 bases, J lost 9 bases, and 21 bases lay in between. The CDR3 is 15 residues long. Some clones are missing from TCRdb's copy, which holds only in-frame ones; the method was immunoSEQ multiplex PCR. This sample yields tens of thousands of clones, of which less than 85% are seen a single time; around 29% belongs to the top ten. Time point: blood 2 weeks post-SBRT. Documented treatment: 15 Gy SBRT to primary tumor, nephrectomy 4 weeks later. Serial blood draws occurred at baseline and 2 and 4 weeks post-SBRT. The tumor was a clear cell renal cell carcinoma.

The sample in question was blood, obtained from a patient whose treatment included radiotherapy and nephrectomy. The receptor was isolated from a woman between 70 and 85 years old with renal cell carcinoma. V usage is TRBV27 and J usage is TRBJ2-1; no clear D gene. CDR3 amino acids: CASSTVTNSRSEQFF. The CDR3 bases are TGTGCCAGCAGCACCGTAACGAACTCGCGTAGTGAGCAGTTCTTC.